A single sample gave rise to the 28 T cell receptor beta chains below, sequenced in a study of blood T cells in healthy people across ages. The use of a sample-barcoded 5' primer and a J-beta primer mix characterized a second PCR of roughly 6 to 11 cycles. MiXCR, run by TCRdb on the 5' RACE reads, gives a single entry per CDR3 protein. In the table there are around 710,000 distinct CDR3 sequences, roughly 47% of which are singletons. Sample: blood. The receptor source for this set is a woman in her sixties or seventies in good health.

This clonotype was seen only a few times. The chain is built from TRBV15 and TRBJ2-1; 10 bases agree with TRBD1. The CDR3 contains 14 residues. Germline loops: CDR1 LNHNV, CDR2 YYDKDF (reference sequence). Trimming removed 8 bases from V and 7 bases from J; junction bases left unmatched: 8. The CDR3 sequence: CATRGQGGTNEQFF. The CDR3 DNA sequence: TGTGCCACCCGCGGACAGGGGGGTACGAATGAGCAGTTCTTC.

There are many counts of this clonotype. The chain links TRBV5-1 to TRBJ2-1; 11 bases fit TRBD2. This CDR3 has 17 amino acids. Germline trimming cut 3 bases from V and 5 bases from J; bases unmatched to any gene: 10. CDR1 and CDR2 (germline): SGHRS, YFSETQ. The CDR3 DNA reads as TGCGCCAGCAGCTCATCCACACTAGCGGGGGTTAACAATGAGCAGTTCTTC. This translates into CASSSSTLAGVNNEQFF.

This clonotype was observed a handful of times. The chain joins TRBV5-1 to TRBJ2-3; 8 bases agree with TRBD1. Germline loops: CDR1 SGHRS, CDR2 YFSETQ. The CDR3 contains 19 residues. J was trimmed by 0 bases and V by 1 base; bases with no gene match: 13. CDR3 sequence reads: CASSLTGGLIQTSTDTQYF. Here the CDR3 DNA reads TGCGCCAGCAGCTTGACAGGGGGATTAATCCAGACTAGCACAGATACGCAGTATTTT.

This chain connects TRBV29-1 to TRBJ2-4; TRBD1 matches 11 bases. The end of the DNA fits TRBJ2-7 better, so the J call may be wrong. This CDR3 comprises 13 residues. Germline V gene data show CDR1 as SQVTM and CDR2 as ANQGSEA. The CDR3 DNA reads TGCAGCGTTAGGACAGGGGGCGTGTACGAGCAGTACTTC. Translation gives CSVRTGGVYEQYF.

The chain employs TRBV6-1 and TRBJ2-5; no definite D call. The CDR3 extends over 13 amino acids. From germline, CDR1 is MNHNS and CDR2 SASEGT. Trimming shortened V by 6 bases and J by 3 bases, and 11 bases separated the two germline ends. The CDR3 protein is CASRYSPKETQYF. CDR3 coding DNA: TGTGCCAGCAGGTACAGCCCCAAAGAGACCCAGTACTTC.

V is TRBV18 and J is TRBJ2-5; the D gene is possibly TRBD2 (5 bases). Germline values: CDR1 KGHSH, CDR2 LQKENI. The CDR3 totals 14 residues. V was pared by 3 bases and J by 0 bases, with 8 bases between. CDR3 sequence: CASSPNGNQETQYF. CDR3 bases: TGTGCCAGCTCACCGAACGGGAACCAAGAGACCCAGTACTTC.

V and J are TRBV6-1 and TRBJ2-3; D is possibly TRBD1 (5 bases). The V end was cut by 8 bases, the J end by 0 bases, with 21 bases between. CDR1 and CDR2 from the germline V gene are MNHNS and SASEGT. The length of the CDR3 is 17 residues. The CDR3 DNA reads as TGTGCCAGCTCAAAGGGTACCCAGGGATATAGCACAGATACGCAGTATTTT. As protein: CASSKGTQGYSTDTQYF.

The chain uses TRBV4-1 and TRBJ1-5; 10 bases are shared with TRBD1. Germline lookup yields CDR1 MGHRA and CDR2 YSYEKL. This CDR3 has 17 residues. Trimming at V came to 3 bases and at J to 2 bases, leaving 7 bases not matched to a gene. The CDR3 spells CASSQWTGGYGNQPQHF. The CDR3 nucleotides read TGCGCCAGCAGCCAGTGGACAGGGGGTTATGGCAATCAGCCCCAGCATTTT.

In this sample, this clonotype turned up a few times. The chain couples TRBV20-1 to TRBJ2-5, with D possibly being TRBD1 or TRBD2 (5 bases each). This CDR3 has 14 residues. Germline assignment: CDR1 DFQATT and CDR2 SNEGSKA (reference sequence). Trimming stripped 7 bases from V and 4 bases from J, with 19 bases between. The CDR3 spells CSVSRVGVGETQYF. Here the CDR3 DNA reads TGCAGTGTCTCCAGGGTGGGAGTAGGAGAGACCCAGTACTTC.

The chain employs TRBV27 and TRBJ2-5; TRBD2 matches 10 bases. The J call may be incorrect, as the DNA end agrees better with TRBJ2-7. This CDR3 is built from 14 residues. Germline V gives CDR1 MNHEY, CDR2 SMNVEV (reference sequence). Here the CDR3 reads CASSSASGRLEQYF. The CDR3, as DNA: TGTGCCAGCAGTTCGGCTAGCGGGAGACTCGAGCAGTACTTC.

This clonotype appeared a few times. The chain combines TRBV27 with TRBJ2-7; D is possibly TRBD2 (5 bases). CDR3 length equals 14 residues. Germline assignment: CDR1 MNHEY and CDR2 SMNVEV (reference sequence). The V end lost 7 bases, the J end lost 4 bases, and 17 bases lay between the germline ends. The CDR3 loop is CASKNPGIFYEQYF. As DNA, the CDR3 is TGTGCCAGCAAGAATCCCGGGATATTTTACGAGCAGTACTTC.

J is TRBJ2-6 and V is TRBV12-3 or TRBV12-4, with TRBD1 matching 8 bases. Trimming at V came to 7 bases and at J to 1 base, leaving 9 bases not matched to a gene. This CDR3 is built from 17 residues. CDR3 residues: CASNPTGVDSGANVLTF. CDR3 sequence (DNA): TGTGCCAGCAATCCGACAGGGGTGGATTCTGGGGCCAACGTCCTGACTTTC.

This clonotype was seen repeatedly, ten times or more. One end of the junction is discordant with germline, which a read error may explain. The J gene is TRBJ2-5, the V gene TRBV5-1; D call uncertain. CDR1 SGHRS and CDR2 YFSETQ come from the germline V gene. CDR3 length: 11 residues. CDR3 sequence reads: CASSLEETQYF. Here the CDR3 DNA reads TGTGCCAGCAGCTTAGAAGAGACCCAGTACTTC.

The chain has TRBV9 and TRBJ2-7; TRBD2 matches at 9 bases. V shed 3 bases, J shed 3 bases, and the junction held 13 bases outside the gene matches. Per the germline V gene, CDR1 is SGDLS and CDR2 is YYNGEE. The CDR3 contains 17 residues. CDR3 bases: TGTGCCAGCAGCGCCGGGGGCGGGAGGGCCGAGTTCTACGAGCAGTACTTC. The encoded protein is CASSAGGGRAEFYEQYF.

This clonotype showed up just a few times. The chain employs TRBV20-1 and TRBJ2-1; D is perhaps TRBD1 (7 bases). CDR3 length: 11 residues. From germline, CDR1 is DFQATT and CDR2 SNEGSKA (reference sequence). Trimming took off 6 bases at V and 9 bases at J, with 12 bases between the two ends. The CDR3 nucleotides are TGCAGTGCCACTCAGGGGGGTGAGCAGTTCTTC. It specifies CSATQGGEQFF.

CDR3 sequence (DNA): TGCAGCGTTGAACCTAGCCCGGTGTACTTC. It translates to CSVEPSPVYF. This chain joins TRBV29-1 and TRBJ2-5, with a possible D match to TRBD2 (5 bases). Trimming removed 2 bases from V and 13 bases from J, with 11 bases in between. Germline CDR1 and CDR2: SQVTM and ANQGSEA. The CDR3 runs to 10 residues.

This clonotype has more than one count but fewer than ten. It may be a read error: a sequence one base away is much more abundant. CDR3 residues: CASSTYIRGEQYF. As DNA, the CDR3 is TGTGCCAGCAGCACCTATATTAGGGGAGAGCAGTACTTC. The chain couples TRBV7-2 to TRBJ2-5; D may match TRBD1 or TRBD2 (5 bases each). Trimming left V 5 bases short and J 11 bases short, with 18 bases between. The CDR3 is 13 amino acids. The germline CDR1 and CDR2 sequences are SGHTA and FQGNSA.

In its sample, this clonotype was seen a few times. The chain employs TRBV28 and TRBJ2-1; D gene uncertain. V was clipped by 5 bases and J by 9 bases, with 8 bases between them. The CDR3 has 11 residues. Per germline, CDR1 MDHEN and CDR2 SYDVKM. The CDR3 protein is CASSKESEQFF. In nucleotides, the CDR3 is TGTGCCAGCAGTAAAGAGAGTGAGCAGTTCTTC.

This clonotype was seen more than once but under ten times. This chain uses TRBV29-1 with TRBJ1-5; possible D gene TRBD1, 6 bases. V lost 4 bases and J 6 bases, leaving 13 bases between the germline ends. Looked up from germline, CDR1 is SQVTM and CDR2 is ANQGSEA. The CDR3 extends over 13 amino acids. The DNA for the CDR3 is TGCAGCGTTGGGGCAGGGGCGCTTCAGCCCCAGCATTTT. Amino acids: CSVGAGALQPQHF. The whole variable domain, remainder taken from reference TRBV29-1 and TRBJ1-5, is SAVISQKPSRDICQRGTSLTIQCQVDSQVTMMFWYRQQPGQSLTLIATANQGSEATYESGFVIDKFPISRPNLTFSTLTVSNMSPEDSSIYLCSVGAGALQPQHFGDGTRLSIL.

The chain employs TRBV6-5 and TRBJ2-4; D is tentatively TRBD1 or TRBD2 (5 bases each). The V end lost 9 bases, the J end lost 6 bases, and 12 bases lay between the germline ends. Germline-derived CDR1 and CDR2 are MNHEY and SVGAGI. The CDR3 runs 12 residues. The CDR3 nucleotides are TGTGCCAGTACAGGTCGGGGAAACATTCAGTACTTC. Residues: CASTGRGNIQYF.

The chain combines TRBV5-8 with TRBJ2-5; D remains ambiguous. Germline loops: CDR1 SGHTS, CDR2 YDEGEE. V lost 2 bases, J lost 2 bases, and 10 bases lay in between. This CDR3 is 14 amino acids long. The CDR3 DNA reads TGTGCCAGCAGCTTTTCGCCAGCTCAAGAGACCCAGTACTTC. Translated, it gives CASSFSPAQETQYF. Supplemented by reference TRBV5-8 and TRBJ2-5, the full variable domain reads EAGVTQSPTHLIKTRGQQATLRCSPISGHTSVYWYQQALGLGLQFLLWYDEGEERNRGNFPPRFSGRQFPNYSSELNVNALELEDSALYLCASSFSPAQETQYFGPGTRLLVL.

The gene calls are TRBV6-5 and TRBJ1-5; D is unresolved. CDR3 length equals 15 residues. V was cut by 3 bases and J by 5 bases, with 14 bases left in between. The V gene's germline CDR1 is MNHEY and CDR2 SVGAGI. DNA for the CDR3: TGTGCCAGCAGTTATAGCCGGGAAGGCGATCAGCCCCAGCATTTT. Its translation is CASSYSREGDQPQHF.

There are many counts of this clonotype. J is TRBJ2-5 and V is TRBV6-5; D is unclear. The CDR3 contains 13 residues. V lost 5 bases and J 3 bases, leaving 10 bases between the germline ends. CDR1 MNHEY and CDR2 SVGAGI come from the germline V gene. In nucleotides, the CDR3 is TGTGCCAGCAGTCGATCGGCGGAAGAGACCCAGTACTTC. Residues: CASSRSAEETQYF.

In regard to this clonotype: One end of the junction is discordant with germline, which a read error may explain. J is TRBJ1-5 and V is TRBV28; D remains unclear. Germline lookup yields CDR1 MDHEN and CDR2 SYDVKM. The CDR3 runs to 11 residues. CDR3 protein: CTSTFPGPQHF. The CDR3 bases are TGTACCAGCACCTTTCCAGGGCCCCAGCATTTT.

The chain employs TRBV7-6 and TRBJ2-5; D is undetermined. Between the trimmed V and J ends, which lost 7 bases and 6 bases, there was a span of 21 bases. This CDR3 comprises 15 residues. Germline CDR1 is SGHVS and CDR2 is FNYEAQ. The CDR3 spells CASTIFLSEGKTQYF. The CDR3 DNA follows: TGTGCCAGCACCATCTTCCTCTCGGAAGGAAAGACCCAGTACTTC.

The rearrangement joins TRBV25-1 to TRBJ2-2; no clear D gene. The CDR3 consists of 14 residues. With 3 bases removed from V and 4 bases from J, the gap between germline ends came to 9 bases. Germline V gives CDR1 MGHDK, CDR2 SYGVNS. The CDR3 here is CASSDRRFTGELFF. The DNA for the CDR3 is TGTGCCAGCAGTGATCGCAGATTCACCGGGGAGCTGTTTTTT. Based on the CDR3 plus reference TRBV25-1 and TRBJ2-2, the full variable domain is EADIYQTPRYLVIGTGKKITLECSQTMGHDKMYWYQQDPGMELHLIHYSYGVNSTEKGDLSSESTVSRIRTEHFPLTLESARPSHTSQYLCASSDRRFTGELFFGEGSRLTVL.

With respect to this clonotype: The junction and the germline gene differ at one end; a read error may be behind it. V is TRBV12-3 or TRBV12-4 and J is TRBJ2-7; TRBD1 agrees at 9 bases. CDR3 length equals 15 residues. This chain's CDR3 is CAGSRTGAVFHEQYF. CDR3 coding DNA: TGTGCCGGCAGCCGGACAGGGGCGGTCTTCCACGAGCAGTACTTC.

The V gene is TRBV11-1, the J gene TRBJ2-1; D may correspond to TRBD1 or TRBD2 (6 bases each). Germline CDR1 is SGHAT and CDR2 is FQDESV (reference sequence). V shed 1 base and J shed 8 bases, with 18 bases lying between them. This CDR3 comprises 16 residues. CDR3 in amino acids: CASSLDGRDTGDEQFF. The CDR3 nucleotides are TGTGCCAGCAGCTTAGACGGTCGGGACACGGGGGATGAGCAGTTCTTC.